This TCR beta chain was sequenced in a study of blood T cells in healthy people across ages. Trimming cost V 5 bases and J 0 bases, with 11 bases left between them. CDR3 length: 13 amino acids. Germline lookup yields CDR1 DFQATT and CDR2 SNEGSKA (reference sequence). Only a few counts were recorded for this clonotype. Antigen: not known. Per individual sample, total RNA of at least 5.5 micrograms was extracted. A second about 7 to 12 cycle PCR used barcoded and J-beta primers. One entry per CDR3 protein, called by TCRdb with MiXCR from the 5' RACE reads. The sample gives more than 1,000,000 distinct CDR3 sequences, 20% to 25% of which show up once; about 0.69% is in the top ten. Study results and limitations: Long-lived donors carried more naive CD4+ cells and greater diversity than aged donors. Estimates of total diversity, which came from one million sequenced T cells, were considered to be underestimates.

Separately, the same data were catalogued under a study of T cells of mothers and their children. Per that study: The yield was over 8 million TCR beta CDR3 reads from each mother and a few million from each child.

The receptor comes from a girl aged 2-10 years in good health. Sample: blood. The rearrangement uses TRBV20-1 and TRBJ2-7; D perhaps matches TRBD1 (6 bases). The CDR3 protein is CSAFYRDSYEQYF. CDR3 DNA sequence: TGCAGTGCTTTCTACAGGGACTCCTACGAGCAGTACTTC.